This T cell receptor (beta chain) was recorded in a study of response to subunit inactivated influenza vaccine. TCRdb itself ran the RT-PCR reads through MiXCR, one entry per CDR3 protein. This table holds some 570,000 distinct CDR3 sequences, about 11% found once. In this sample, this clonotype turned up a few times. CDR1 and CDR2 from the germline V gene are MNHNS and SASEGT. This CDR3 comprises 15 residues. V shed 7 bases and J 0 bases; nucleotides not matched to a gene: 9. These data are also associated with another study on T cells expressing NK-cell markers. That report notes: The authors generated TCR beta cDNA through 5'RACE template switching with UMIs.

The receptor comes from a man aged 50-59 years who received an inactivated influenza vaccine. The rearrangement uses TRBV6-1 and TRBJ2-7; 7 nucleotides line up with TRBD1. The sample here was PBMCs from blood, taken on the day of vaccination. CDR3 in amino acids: CASTLRWDSSYEQYF. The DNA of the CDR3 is TGTGCCAGCACCCTCAGGTGGGACAGCTCCTACGAGCAGTACTTC.